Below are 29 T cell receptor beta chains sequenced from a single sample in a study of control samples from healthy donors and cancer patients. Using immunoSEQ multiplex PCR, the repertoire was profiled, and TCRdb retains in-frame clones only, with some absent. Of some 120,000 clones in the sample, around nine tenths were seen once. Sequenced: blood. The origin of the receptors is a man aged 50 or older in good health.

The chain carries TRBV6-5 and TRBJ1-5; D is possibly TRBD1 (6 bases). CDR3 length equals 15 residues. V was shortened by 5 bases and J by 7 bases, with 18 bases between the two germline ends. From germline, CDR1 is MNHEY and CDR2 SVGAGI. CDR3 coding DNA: TGTGCCAGCAGTACACGGGACAAAGGGGCGCAGCCCCAGCATTTT. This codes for CASSTRDKGAQPQHF.

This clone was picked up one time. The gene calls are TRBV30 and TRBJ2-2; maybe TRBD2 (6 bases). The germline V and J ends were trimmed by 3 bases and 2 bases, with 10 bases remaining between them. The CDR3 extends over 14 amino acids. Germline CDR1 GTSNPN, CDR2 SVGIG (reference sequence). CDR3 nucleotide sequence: TGTGCCTGGAGCTCTAGCGTAAACACCGGGGAGCTGTTTTTT. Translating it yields CAWSSSVNTGELFF.

CDR3 loop: CASSLGEVGEQYF. In nucleotides, the CDR3 is TGCGCCAGCAGCTTGGGGGAGGTGGGCGAGCAGTACTTC. V is TRBV5-1 and J is TRBJ2-7; tentative D call: TRBD2 (6 bases). V gave up 0 bases and J gave up 6 bases, with 10 bases separating them. Per germline, CDR1 SGHRS and CDR2 YFSETQ. The CDR3 runs 13 residues.

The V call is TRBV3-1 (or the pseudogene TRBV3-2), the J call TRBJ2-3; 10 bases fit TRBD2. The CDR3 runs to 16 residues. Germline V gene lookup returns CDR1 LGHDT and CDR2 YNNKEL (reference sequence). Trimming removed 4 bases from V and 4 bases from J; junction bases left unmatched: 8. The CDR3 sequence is CASSLSIAGGADTQYF. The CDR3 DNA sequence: TGTGCCAGCAGCCTCTCAATAGCGGGGGGAGCAGATACGCAGTATTTT.

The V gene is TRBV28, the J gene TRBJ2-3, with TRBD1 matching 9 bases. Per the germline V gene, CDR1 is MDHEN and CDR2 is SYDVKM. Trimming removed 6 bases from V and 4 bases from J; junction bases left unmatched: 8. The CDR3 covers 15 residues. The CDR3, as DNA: TGTGCCAGCAGCGCCGGGACAGGGCGGGCAGATACGCAGTATTTT. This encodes CASSAGTGRADTQYF.

As DNA, the CDR3 is TGTGCCAGCAGCTTAGGTCCAGGGATCTTAGGGGAGACCCAGTACTTC. This encodes CASSLGPGILGETQYF. The rearrangement uses TRBV7-9 and TRBJ2-5, with D maybe TRBD1 (5 bases). V lost 1 base and J 5 bases, leaving 17 bases between the germline ends. Germline V lookup: CDR1 SEHNR, CDR2 FQNEAQ (reference sequence). The CDR3 is 16 residues long.

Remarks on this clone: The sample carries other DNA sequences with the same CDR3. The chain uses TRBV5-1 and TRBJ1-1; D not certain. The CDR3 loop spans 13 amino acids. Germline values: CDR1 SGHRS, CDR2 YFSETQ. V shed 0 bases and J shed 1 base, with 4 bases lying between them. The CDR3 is CASSLAGNTEAFF. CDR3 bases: TGCGCCAGCAGCTTGGCCGGGAACACTGAAGCTTTCTTT.

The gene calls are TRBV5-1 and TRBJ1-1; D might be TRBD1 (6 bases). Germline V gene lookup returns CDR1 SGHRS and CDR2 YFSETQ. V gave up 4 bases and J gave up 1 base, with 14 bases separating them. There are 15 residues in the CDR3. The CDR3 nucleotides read TGCGCCAGCAGCCTTGGAGGGACATCGAACACTGAAGCTTTCTTT. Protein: CASSLGGTSNTEAFF.

CDR3 sequence reads: CASSQYDIGGELFF. Written as DNA, the CDR3 is TGTGCCAGCAGTCAATATGACATAGGCGGGGAGCTGTTTTTT. This chain links TRBV6-5 with TRBJ2-2, with no clear D. Germline V CDR1 and CDR2: MNHEY, SVGAGI. V gave up 5 bases and J gave up 7 bases, with 14 bases separating them. CDR3 length: 14 amino acids.

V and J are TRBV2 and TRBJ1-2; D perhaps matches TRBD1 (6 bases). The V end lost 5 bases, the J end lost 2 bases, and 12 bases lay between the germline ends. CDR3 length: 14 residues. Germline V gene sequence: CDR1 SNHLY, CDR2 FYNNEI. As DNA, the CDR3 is TGTGCCAGCAGTCGGGACACCGGAAACTATGGCTACACCTTC. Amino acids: CASSRDTGNYGYTF.

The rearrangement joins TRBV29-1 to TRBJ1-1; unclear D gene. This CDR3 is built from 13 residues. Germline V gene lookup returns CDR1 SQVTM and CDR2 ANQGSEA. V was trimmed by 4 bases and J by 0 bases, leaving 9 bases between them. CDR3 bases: TGCAGCGTTGCGGGGAGGATGAACACTGAAGCTTTCTTT. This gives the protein CSVAGRMNTEAFF.

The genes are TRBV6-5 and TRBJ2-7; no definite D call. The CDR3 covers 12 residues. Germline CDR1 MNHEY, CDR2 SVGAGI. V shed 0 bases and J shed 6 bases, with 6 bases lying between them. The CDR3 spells CASSYSRAEQYF. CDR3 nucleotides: TGTGCCAGCAGTTACTCGCGCGCCGAGCAGTACTTC.

The CDR3 DNA reads as TGTGCCAGCAGTGAATCGGTATATGGCTACACCTTC. Encoded protein: CASSESVYGYTF. The chain joins TRBV2 to TRBJ1-2, with D hard to call. Trimming pared 2 bases from V and 5 bases from J, leaving 6 bases between. CDR1 and CDR2 from the germline V gene are SNHLY and FYNNEI. This CDR3 is 12 amino acids long.

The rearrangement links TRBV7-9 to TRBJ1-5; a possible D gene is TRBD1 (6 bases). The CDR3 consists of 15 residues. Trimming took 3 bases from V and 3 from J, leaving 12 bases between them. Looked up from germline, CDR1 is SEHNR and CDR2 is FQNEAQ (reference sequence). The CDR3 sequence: CASSLESGHNQPQHF. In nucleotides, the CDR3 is TGTGCCAGCAGCTTGGAGTCGGGACACAATCAGCCCCAGCATTTT. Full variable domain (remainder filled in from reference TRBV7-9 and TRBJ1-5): DTGVSQNPRHKITKRGQNVTFRCDPISEHNRLYWYRQTLGQGPEFLTYFQNEAQLEKSRLLSDRFSAERPKGSFSTLEIQRTEQGDSAMYLCASSLESGHNQPQHFGDGTRLSIL.

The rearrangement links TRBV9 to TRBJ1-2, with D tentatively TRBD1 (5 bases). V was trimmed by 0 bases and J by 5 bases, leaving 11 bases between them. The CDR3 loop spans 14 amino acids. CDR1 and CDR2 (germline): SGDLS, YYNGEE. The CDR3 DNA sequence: TGTGCCAGCAGCGTAGATGAGGGACGGTATGGCTACACCTTC. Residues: CASSVDEGRYGYTF.

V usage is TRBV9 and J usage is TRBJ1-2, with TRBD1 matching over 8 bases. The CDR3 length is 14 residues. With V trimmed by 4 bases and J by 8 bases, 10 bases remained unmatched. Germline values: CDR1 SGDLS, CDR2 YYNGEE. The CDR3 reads CASSPRTGRGGYTF. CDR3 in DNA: TGTGCCAGCAGCCCCCGGACAGGGCGAGGAGGCTACACCTTC.

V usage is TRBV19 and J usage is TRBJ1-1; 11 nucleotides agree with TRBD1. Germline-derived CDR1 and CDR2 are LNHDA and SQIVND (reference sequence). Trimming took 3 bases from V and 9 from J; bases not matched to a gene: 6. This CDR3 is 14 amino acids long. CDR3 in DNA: TGTGCCAGTAGTATCCCCAGGACAGGGGGCAAAGCTTTCTTT. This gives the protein CASSIPRTGGKAFF. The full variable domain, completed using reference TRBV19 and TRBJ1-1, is DGGITQSPKYLFRKEGQNVTLSCEQNLNHDAMYWYRQDPGQGLRLIYYSQIVNDFQKGDIAEGYSVSREKKESFPLTVTSAQKNPTAFYLCASSIPRTGGKAFFGQGTRLTVV.

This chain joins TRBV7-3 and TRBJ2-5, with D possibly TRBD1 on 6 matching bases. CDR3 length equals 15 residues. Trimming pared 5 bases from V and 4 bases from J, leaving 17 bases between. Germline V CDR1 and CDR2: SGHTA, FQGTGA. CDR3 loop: CASSNHGQNGETQYF. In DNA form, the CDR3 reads TGTGCCAGCAGCAACCATGGACAGAACGGAGAGACCCAGTACTTC.

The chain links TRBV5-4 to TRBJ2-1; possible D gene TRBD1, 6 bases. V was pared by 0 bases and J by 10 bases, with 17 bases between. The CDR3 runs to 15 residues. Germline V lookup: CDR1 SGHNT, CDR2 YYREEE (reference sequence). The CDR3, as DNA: TGTGCCAGCAGCTTGGAGGGGACACTTATCAGGGAGCAGTTCTTC. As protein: CASSLEGTLIREQFF.

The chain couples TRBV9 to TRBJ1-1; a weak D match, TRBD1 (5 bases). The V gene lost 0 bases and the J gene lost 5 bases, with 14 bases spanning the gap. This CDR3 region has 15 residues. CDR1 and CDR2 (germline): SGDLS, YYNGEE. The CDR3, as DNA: TGTGCCAGCAGCGTAGGCCCAGGGTTTGGGACTGAAGCTTTCTTT. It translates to CASSVGPGFGTEAFF.

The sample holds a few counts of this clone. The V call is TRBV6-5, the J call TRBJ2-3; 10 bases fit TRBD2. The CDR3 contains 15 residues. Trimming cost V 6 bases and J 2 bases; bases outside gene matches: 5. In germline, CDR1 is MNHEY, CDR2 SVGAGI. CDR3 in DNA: TGTGCCAGCAGCATTACTAGCGGGGTCACAGATACGCAGTATTTT. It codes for CASSITSGVTDTQYF.

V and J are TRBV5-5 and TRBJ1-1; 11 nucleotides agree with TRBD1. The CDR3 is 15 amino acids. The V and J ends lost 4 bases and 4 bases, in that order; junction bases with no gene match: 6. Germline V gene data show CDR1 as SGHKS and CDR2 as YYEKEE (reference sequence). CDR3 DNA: TGTGCCAGCAGCCGGAGCGGGACAGGGGGCACTGAAGCTTTCTTT. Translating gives CASSRSGTGGTEAFF.

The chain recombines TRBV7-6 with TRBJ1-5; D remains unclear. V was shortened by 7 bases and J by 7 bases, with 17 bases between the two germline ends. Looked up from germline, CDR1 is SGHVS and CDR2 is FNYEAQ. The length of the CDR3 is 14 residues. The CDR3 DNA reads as TGTGCCAGCACCCTAACCGCCAGCGGGCAGCCCCAGCATTTT. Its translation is CASTLTASGQPQHF.

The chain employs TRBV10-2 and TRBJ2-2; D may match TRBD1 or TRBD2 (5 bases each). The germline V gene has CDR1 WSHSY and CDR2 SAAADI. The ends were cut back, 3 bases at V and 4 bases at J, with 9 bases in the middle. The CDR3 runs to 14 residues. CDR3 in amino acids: CASSDWGTTGELFF. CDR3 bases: TGCGCCAGCAGTGATTGGGGGACCACCGGGGAGCTGTTTTTT.

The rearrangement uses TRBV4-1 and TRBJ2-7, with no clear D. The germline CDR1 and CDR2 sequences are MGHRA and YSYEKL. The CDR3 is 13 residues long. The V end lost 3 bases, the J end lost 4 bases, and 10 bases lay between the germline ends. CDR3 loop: CASSHEDLYEQYF. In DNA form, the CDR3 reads TGCGCCAGCAGCCACGAGGACCTGTACGAGCAGTACTTC.

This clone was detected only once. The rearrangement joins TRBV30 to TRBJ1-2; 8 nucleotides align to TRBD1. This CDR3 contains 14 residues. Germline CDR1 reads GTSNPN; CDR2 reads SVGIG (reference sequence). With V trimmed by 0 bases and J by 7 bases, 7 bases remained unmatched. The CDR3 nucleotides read TGTGCCTGGAGTGTAGACTGGACAGGGTTTGGCTACACCTTC. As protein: CAWSVDWTGFGYTF.

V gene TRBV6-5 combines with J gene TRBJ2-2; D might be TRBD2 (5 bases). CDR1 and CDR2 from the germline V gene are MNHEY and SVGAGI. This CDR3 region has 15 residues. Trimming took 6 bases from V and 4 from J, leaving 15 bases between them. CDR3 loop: CASRVEGRSTGELFF. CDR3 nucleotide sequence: TGTGCCAGCAGAGTCGAGGGTCGTAGCACCGGGGAGCTGTTTTTT.

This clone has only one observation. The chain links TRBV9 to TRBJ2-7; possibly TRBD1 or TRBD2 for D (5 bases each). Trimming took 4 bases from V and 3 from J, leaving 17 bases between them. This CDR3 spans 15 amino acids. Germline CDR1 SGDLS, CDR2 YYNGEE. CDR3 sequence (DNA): TGTGCCAGCAGCCCTCGGGGCGAGGCCGTCTACGAGCAGTACTTC. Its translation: CASSPRGEAVYEQYF.

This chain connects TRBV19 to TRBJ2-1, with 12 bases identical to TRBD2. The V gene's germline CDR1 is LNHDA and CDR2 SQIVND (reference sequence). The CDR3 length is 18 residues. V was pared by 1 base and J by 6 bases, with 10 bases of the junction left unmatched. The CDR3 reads CASSIAPLLAGGSNEQFF. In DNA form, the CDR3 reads TGTGCCAGTAGTATAGCCCCTTTACTAGCGGGGGGATCCAATGAGCAGTTCTTC.